This T cell receptor (beta chain) was obtained from a study of PD-L1 blockade in urothelial cancer. Study at large: Male sex and bladder-origin urothelial cancer were recorded for twenty-five of 29 patients. Typically, measured as a median, blood samples had about 140,000 T cells.

Synthetic TCR analog templates were spiked into each PCR. Only in-frame clones appear in the TCRdb table, and some are missing; sequencing was by immunoSEQ multiplex PCR. Among tens of thousands of clones listed, 81% were seen once. A total of 1 to 8 samples per patient were collected pretreatment and on-treatment. Trimming removed 5 bases at V and 5 bases at J, with 9 bases between. This CDR3 has 13 residues. Germline CDR1 is SGHTA and CDR2 is FQGTGA. This specimen consisted of PBMCs, obtained around atezolizumab (anti-PD-L1) treatment. This clonotype was obtained from a man between 65 and 79 years old with urothelial cancer. This chain uses TRBV7-3 with TRBJ2-2, with D uncertain. This CDR3 reads CASSASRTGELFF. In DNA, the CDR3 is TGTGCCAGCAGCGCGAGTCGGACCGGGGAGCTGTTTTTT.